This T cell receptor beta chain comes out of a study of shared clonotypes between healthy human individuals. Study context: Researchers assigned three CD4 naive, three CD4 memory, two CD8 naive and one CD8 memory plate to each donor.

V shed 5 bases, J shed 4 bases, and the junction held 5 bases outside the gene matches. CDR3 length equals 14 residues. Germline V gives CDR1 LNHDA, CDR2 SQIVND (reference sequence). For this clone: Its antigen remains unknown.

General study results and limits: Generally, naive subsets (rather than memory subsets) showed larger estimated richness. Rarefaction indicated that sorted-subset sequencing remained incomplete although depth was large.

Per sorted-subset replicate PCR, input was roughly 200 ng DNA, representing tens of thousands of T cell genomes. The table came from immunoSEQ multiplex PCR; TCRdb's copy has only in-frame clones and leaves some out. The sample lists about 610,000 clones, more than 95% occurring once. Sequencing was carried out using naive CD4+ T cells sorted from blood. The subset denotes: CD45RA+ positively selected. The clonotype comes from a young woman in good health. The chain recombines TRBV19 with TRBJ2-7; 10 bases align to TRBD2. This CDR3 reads CASSALAGLYEQYF. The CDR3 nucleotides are TGTGCCAGTAGTGCACTAGCGGGGTTATACGAGCAGTACTTC.